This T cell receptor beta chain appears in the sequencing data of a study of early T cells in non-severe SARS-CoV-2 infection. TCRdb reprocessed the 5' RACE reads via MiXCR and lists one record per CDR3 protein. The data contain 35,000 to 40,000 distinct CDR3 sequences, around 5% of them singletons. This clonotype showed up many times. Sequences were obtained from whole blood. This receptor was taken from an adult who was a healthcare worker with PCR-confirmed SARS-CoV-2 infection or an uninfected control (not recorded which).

This CDR3 reads CASSAERRIYNSPLHF. CDR3 DNA sequence: TGTGCCAGCAGTGCAGAGCGGAGAATCTATAATTCACCCCTCCACTTT. This rearrangement joins TRBV6-1 to TRBJ1-6; no firm D call. The ends were cut back, 4 bases at V and 3 bases at J, with 13 bases in the middle. This CDR3 is built from 16 residues. CDR1 is MNHNS, CDR2 SASEGT, per germline.